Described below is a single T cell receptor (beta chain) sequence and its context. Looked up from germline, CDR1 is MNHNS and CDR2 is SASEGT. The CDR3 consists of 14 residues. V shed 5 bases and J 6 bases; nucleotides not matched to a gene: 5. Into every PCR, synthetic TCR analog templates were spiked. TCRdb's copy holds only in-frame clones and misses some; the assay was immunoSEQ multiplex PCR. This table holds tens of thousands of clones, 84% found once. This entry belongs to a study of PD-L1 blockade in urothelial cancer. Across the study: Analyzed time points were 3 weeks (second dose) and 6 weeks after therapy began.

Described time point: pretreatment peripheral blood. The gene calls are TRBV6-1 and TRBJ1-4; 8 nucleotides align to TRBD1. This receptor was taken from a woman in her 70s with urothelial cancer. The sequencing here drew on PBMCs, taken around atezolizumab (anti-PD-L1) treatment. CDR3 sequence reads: CASSSRGRDEKLFF. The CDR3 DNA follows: TGTGCCAGCAGTTCCAGGGGGCGCGATGAAAAACTGTTTTTT.